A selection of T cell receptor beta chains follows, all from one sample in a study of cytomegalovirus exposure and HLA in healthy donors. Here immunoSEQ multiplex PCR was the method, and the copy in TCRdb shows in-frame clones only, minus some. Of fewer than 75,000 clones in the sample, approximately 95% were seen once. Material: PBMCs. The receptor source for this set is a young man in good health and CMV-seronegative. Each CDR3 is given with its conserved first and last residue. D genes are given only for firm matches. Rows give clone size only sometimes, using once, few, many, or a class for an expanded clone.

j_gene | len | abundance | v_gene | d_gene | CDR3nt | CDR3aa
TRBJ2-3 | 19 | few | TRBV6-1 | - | TGTGCCAGCGGTGGTTATGAACCAGTATTGGGTGCGGCCGGAGATACGCAGTATTTT | CASGGYEPVLGAAGDTQYF
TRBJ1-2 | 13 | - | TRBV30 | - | TGTGCCTGGAGTGTAAGACAGGACTATGGCTACACCTTC | CAWSVRQDYGYTF
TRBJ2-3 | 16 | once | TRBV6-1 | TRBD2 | TGTGCCAGCAGTGAAAGTCTAGCGGGCCCCTTTGACACGCAGTATTTT | CASSESLAGPFDTQYF
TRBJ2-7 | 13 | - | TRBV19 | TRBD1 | TGTGCCAGTAAGGGGACAGGGATCCACGAGCAGTACTTC | CASKGTGIHEQYF
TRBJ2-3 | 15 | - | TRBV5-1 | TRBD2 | TGCGCCAGCAGCTTGGTCAGCGGGGGGACAGATACGCAGTATTTT | CASSLVSGGTDTQYF
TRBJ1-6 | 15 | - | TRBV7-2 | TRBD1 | TGTGCCAGCAGCTTTGGGACAGTTAATAATTCACCCCTCCACTTT | CASSFGTVNNSPLHF
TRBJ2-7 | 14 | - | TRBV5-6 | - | TGTGCCAGCAGCTTATTGGGGGCGCTTTACGAGCAGTACTTC | CASSLLGALYEQYF
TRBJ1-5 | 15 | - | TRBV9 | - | TGTGCCAGCAGCGAGGGAGCTTATAGCAATCAGCCCCAGCATTTT | CASSEGAYSNQPQHF
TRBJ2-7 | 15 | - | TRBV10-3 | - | TGTGCCATCAGTGAGAGACAGGCGTCAGGATACGAGCAGTACTTC | CAISERQASGYEQYF
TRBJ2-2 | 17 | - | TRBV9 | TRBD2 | TGTGCCAGCAGCTCCCGTAGCGGGGGGCCGAACACCGGGGAGCTGTTTTTT | CASSSRSGGPNTGELFF
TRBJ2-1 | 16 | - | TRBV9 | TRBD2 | TGTGCCAGCAGCGTCGGACCGGCGGGGGGGAGCAATGAGCAGTTCTTC | CASSVGPAGGSNEQFF
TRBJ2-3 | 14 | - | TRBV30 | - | TGTGCCCGGACTGGGGCTTCCAGCACAGATACGCAGTATTTT | CARTGASSTDTQYF
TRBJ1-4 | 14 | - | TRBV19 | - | TGTGCCAGTAGTTTAGGACAGATTAATGAAAAACTGTTTTTT | CASSLGQINEKLFF
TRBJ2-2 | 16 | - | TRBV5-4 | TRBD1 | TGTGCCAGCAGCGGAGGACAGGTGACGAACACCGGGGAGCTGTTTTTT | CASSGGQVTNTGELFF
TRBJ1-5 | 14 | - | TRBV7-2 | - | TGTGCCAGCAGCTTCACCACAAGCAATCAGCCCCAGCATTTT | CASSFTTSNQPQHF
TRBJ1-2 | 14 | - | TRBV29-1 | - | TGCAGCGTTGACATGATAGGGAGTAACTATGGCTACACCTTC | CSVDMIGSNYGYTF
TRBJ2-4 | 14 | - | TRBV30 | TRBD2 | TGTGCCTGGAGGGGAGGGAAAACCAAAAACATTCAGTACTTC | CAWRGGKTKNIQYF
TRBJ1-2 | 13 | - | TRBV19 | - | TGTGCCAGTAGTTTTCCAGGGAACTATGGCTACACCTTC | CASSFPGNYGYTF
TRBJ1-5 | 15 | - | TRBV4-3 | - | TGCGCCAGCAGCCAAGATTCCGGGTCGAATCAGCCCCAGCATTTT | CASSQDSGSNQPQHF
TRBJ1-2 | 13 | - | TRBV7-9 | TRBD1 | TGTGCCAGCAGTCCCGGGACAGGGCACGGCTACACCTTC | CASSPGTGHGYTF
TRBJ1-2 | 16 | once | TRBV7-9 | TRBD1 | TGTGCCAGCAGCTCCTGGACAGGGGTTCGTAACTATGGCTACACCTTC | CASSSWTGVRNYGYTF
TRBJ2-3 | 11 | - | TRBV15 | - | TGTGCCACCAGCAGAGAAATAACGCAGTATTTT | CATSREITQYF
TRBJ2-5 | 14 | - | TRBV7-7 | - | TGTGCTAGCAGCTTAGCGGTAGCGCGGGAGACCCAGTACTTC | CASSLAVARETQYF
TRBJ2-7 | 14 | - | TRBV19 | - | TGTGCCAGTAGTATGGCCCAGGCAGGCTACGAGCAGTACTTC | CASSMAQAGYEQYF
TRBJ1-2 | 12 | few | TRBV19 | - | TGTGCCAGTAGGGAGGGATACTATGGCTACACCTTC | CASREGYYGYTF
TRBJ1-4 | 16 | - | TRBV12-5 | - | TGTGCTAGTGGTTCCCGAGGGGACTCAACTAATGAAAAACTGTTTTTT | CASGSRGDSTNEKLFF
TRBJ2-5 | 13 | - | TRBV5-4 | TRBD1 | TGTGCCAGCGGCACAGGGGGCTGGGAGACCCAGTACTTC | CASGTGGWETQYF
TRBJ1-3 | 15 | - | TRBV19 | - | TGTGCCAGTAGTATAGATCGAGGGCCTGGAAACACCATATATTTT | CASSIDRGPGNTIYF
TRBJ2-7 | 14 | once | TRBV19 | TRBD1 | TGTGCCAGTAGCCCTCGACAGGGGACCTACGAGCAGTACTTC | CASSPRQGTYEQYF
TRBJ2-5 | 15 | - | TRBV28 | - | TGTGCCAGCAGTTTCGGCGGGGGCAACCAAGAGACCCAGTACTTC | CASSFGGGNQETQYF
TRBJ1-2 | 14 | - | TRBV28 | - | TGTGCCAGCAGTTTAGTTGGAGACGGCTATGGCTACACCTTC | CASSLVGDGYGYTF
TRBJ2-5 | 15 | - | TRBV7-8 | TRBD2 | TGTGCCAGCACTGGGTCGGCGGGGGGCCAAGAGACCCAGTACTTC | CASTGSAGGQETQYF
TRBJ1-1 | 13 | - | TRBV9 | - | TGTGCCAGCAGCGAGGGGAATACAGGTAGGGCTTTCTTT | CASSEGNTGRAFF